This T cell receptor (beta chain) stems from a study of blood T cell repertoires in COVID-19. Study-level information: In each case, the material was cDNA or gDNA derived from T cells, B-cell-depleted T cells, or PBMCs.

In the original analysis: Amplification from reference gene primers served as the basis for estimated nucleated cell counts. Here immunoSEQ multiplex PCR was the method, and the copy in TCRdb shows in-frame clones only, minus some. V and J calls and clone size are as listed in that table; D and trimming were resolved from the DNA. The sample includes 150,000 or so clones, around 81% of them seen just once. CDR1 and CDR2 from the germline V gene are LNHDA and SQIVND (reference sequence). The CDR3 loop spans 12 amino acids. V lost 10 bases, J lost 6 bases, and 13 bases lay in between. The rearrangement uses TRBV19 and TRBJ1-5; no firm D call. The clonotype comes from a woman aged 55-75 years with acute or convalescent COVID-19. What was sequenced was peripheral blood. CDR3: CATRPSGQPQHF. In nucleotides, the CDR3 is TGTGCCACCCGGCCGTCGGGTCAGCCCCAGCATTTT.